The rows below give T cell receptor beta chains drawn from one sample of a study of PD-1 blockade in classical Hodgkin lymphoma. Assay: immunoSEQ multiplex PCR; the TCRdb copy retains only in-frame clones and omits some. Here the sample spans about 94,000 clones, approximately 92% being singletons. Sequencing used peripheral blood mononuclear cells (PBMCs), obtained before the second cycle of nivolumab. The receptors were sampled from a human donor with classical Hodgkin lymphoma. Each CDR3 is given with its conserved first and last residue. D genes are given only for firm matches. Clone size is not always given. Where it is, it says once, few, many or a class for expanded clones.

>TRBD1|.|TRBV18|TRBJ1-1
CASSSTTGAGTEAFF
TGTGCCAGCTCATCGACAACAGGGGCGGGCACTGAAGCTTTCTTT
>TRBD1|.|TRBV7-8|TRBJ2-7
CASSVRDRVYEQYF
TGTGCCAGCAGCGTCCGGGACAGGGTTTACGAGCAGTACTTC
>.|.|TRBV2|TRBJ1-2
CASAGNEGYTF
TGTGCCAGTGCAGGGAACGAAGGCTACACCTTC
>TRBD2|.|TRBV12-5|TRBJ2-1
CASGSPQLAGGEQFF
TGTGCTAGTGGTTCCCCCCAACTAGCGGGCGGAGAGCAGTTCTTC
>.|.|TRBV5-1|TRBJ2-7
CASSSLDSSYEQYF
TGCGCCAGCAGCTCCCTGGACAGCTCCTACGAGCAGTACTTC
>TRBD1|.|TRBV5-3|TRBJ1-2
CARSWEPGTEYGYTF
TGTGCCAGAAGCTGGGAACCCGGGACAGAGTATGGCTACACCTTC
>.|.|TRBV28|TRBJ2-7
CASSSSDEQYF
.
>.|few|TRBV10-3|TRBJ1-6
CAISDDSLHSPLHF
TGTGCCATCAGTGATGACAGCCTTCATTCACCCCTCCACTTT
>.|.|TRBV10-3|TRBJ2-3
CAISDRKSTDTQYF
TGTGCCATCAGTGACAGGAAAAGCACAGATACGCAGTATTTT
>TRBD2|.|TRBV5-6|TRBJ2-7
CASSFGPPTSGAAYEQYF
TGTGCCAGCAGCTTTGGTCCCCCCACTAGCGGGGCCGCCTACGAGCAGTACTTC
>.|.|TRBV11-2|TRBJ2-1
CASSLAPPGNEQFF
TGTGCCAGCAGCTTAGCTCCCCCGGGCAATGAGCAGTTCTTC
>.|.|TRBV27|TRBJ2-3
CASSFWVGTTDTQYF
TGTGCCAGCAGTTTTTGGGTAGGGACTACAGATACGCAGTATTTT
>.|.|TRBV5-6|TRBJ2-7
CASSLRQAYEQYF
TGTGCCAGCAGCTTGAGACAAGCCTACGAGCAGTACTTC
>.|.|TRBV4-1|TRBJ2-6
CASSQDPAVESGANVLTF
TGCGCCAGCAGCCAAGATCCGGCAGTGGAGTCTGGGGCCAACGTCCTGACTTTC
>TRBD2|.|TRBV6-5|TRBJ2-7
CASTPRAGAYEQYF
TGTGCCAGCACCCCCCGAGCGGGAGCCTACGAGCAGTACTTC
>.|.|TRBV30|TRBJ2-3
CAWRGSGDTQYF
TGTGCCTGGAGGGGGTCTGGGGATACGCAGTATTTT
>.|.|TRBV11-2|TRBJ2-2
CASSLVGRHMGGELFF
TGTGCCAGCAGCTTAGTTGGCAGGCATATGGGCGGGGAGCTGTTTTTT
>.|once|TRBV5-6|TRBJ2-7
CASSQLDSTYEQYF
TGTGCCAGCAGCCAATTGGACAGTACCTACGAGCAGTACTTC
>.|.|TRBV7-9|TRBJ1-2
CASSSVGSGANYGYTF
TGTGCCAGCAGCTCGGTCGGATCAGGCGCTAACTATGGCTACACCTTC
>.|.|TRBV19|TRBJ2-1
CATAQESLYNEQFF
TGTGCCACCGCACAGGAGTCCCTATACAATGAGCAGTTCTTC
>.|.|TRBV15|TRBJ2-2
CATSRDYPGELFF
TGTGCCACCAGCAGAGACTATCCCGGGGAGCTGTTTTTT
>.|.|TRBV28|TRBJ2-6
CASSDGSGTGANVLTF
TGTGCCAGCAGCGATGGGTCGGGGACTGGGGCCAACGTCCTGACTTTC
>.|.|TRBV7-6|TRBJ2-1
CASSLHVITPEQFF
TGTGCCAGCAGCTTACACGTAATAACTCCTGAGCAGTTCTTC
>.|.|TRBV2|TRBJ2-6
CASSVSGREAGANVLTF
TGTGCCAGCAGTGTGTCAGGCAGGGAGGCTGGGGCCAACGTCCTGACTTTC